The rows below give T cell receptor beta chains drawn from one sample of a study of tumour-infiltrating T cells in Burkitt lymphoma. Libraries were prepared by immunoSEQ multiplex PCR; TCRdb keeps only in-frame clonotypes and omits some of them. The repertoire holds 7,500 to 8,500 clones, with over 60% as singletons. Specimen: tumor tissue. The receptors here all came from a human donor with diffuse large B-cell lymphoma. Both conserved end residues are part of each CDR3. The D gene is left open where the match is weak. Only some rows state a clone size, as once, few, many or a class for expanded clones.

j_call | v_call | clone_size | d_call | cdr3_aa | cdr3_nt
TRBJ2-2 | TRBV5-6 | once | NA | CASSLPPGSPGELFF | TGTGCCAGCAGCTTGCCCCCGGGTAGTCCCGGGGAGCTGTTTTTT
TRBJ2-5 | TRBV9 | NA | NA | CASSVTPGGTQYF | TGTGCCAGCAGCGTGACTCCCGGGGGGACCCAGTACTTC
TRBJ2-7 | TRBV7-2 | NA | NA | CASSWGDSYEQYF | TGTGCCAGCAGCTGGGGGGACAGCTACGAGCAGTACTTC
TRBJ2-3 | TRBV10-3 | NA | NA | CAIAGGSGDTQYF | TGTGCCATCGCCGGGGGTAGCGGAGATACGCAGTATTTT
TRBJ2-3 | TRBV10-2 | NA | NA | CASTASDTDTQYF | TGCGCCAGCACGGCTAGCGATACAGATACGCAGTATTTT
TRBJ2-7 | TRBV7-8 | once | TRBD1 | CASSLIQGDEQYF | TGTGCCAGCAGCCTTATCCAGGGGGACGAGCAGTACTTC
TRBJ2-3 | TRBV7-3 | NA | NA | CASSLTGAGTDTQYF | TGTGCCAGCAGCTTAACAGGGGCTGGCACAGATACGCAGTATTTT
TRBJ1-2 | TRBV7-9 | NA | TRBD1 | CASSLVQGLYGYTF | TGTGCCAGCAGCTTAGTACAGGGGCTCTATGGCTACACCTTC
TRBJ1-5 | TRBV18 | NA | NA | CASSDGPGQPQHF | TGTGCCAGCTCAGACGGGCCTGGTCAGCCCCAGCATTTT
TRBJ1-1 | TRBV7-9 | NA | NA | CASSPHTTRGNTEAFF | TGTGCCAGCAGCCCCCATACGACACGGGGGAACACTGAAGCTTTCTTT
TRBJ2-7 | TRBV9 | NA | NA | CASSVDIGSNYEQYF | TGTGCCAGCAGCGTAGATATCGGCAGCAACTACGAGCAGTACTTC
TRBJ2-3 | TRBV5-1 | NA | NA | CASSLGGRTDTQYF | TGCGCCAGCAGCTTGGGGGGCCGCACAGATACGCAGTATTTT
TRBJ2-1 | TRBV18 | few | NA | CASSPPGARDEQFF | TGTGCCAGCTCACCCCCGGGGGCCAGGGATGAGCAGTTCTTC
TRBJ2-4 | TRBV29-1 | few | NA | CSVRDLAKNIQYF | TGCAGCGTTAGAGACCTAGCCAAAAACATTCAGTACTTC
TRBJ1-6 | TRBV14 | NA | TRBD1 | CASSHPGTGNSPLHF | TGTGCCAGCAGCCATCCCGGGACAGGGAATTCACCCCTCCACTTT
TRBJ1-1 | TRBV4-3 | NA | TRBD1 | CASSQAGGLGTEAFF | TGCGCCAGCAGCCAAGCAGGGGGCCTCGGCACTGAAGCTTTCTTT
TRBJ2-5 | TRBV6-4 | NA | NA | CASSDPVLGLETQYF | TGTGCCAGCAGTGACCCCGTATTGGGCTTAGAGACCCAGTACTTC
TRBJ2-3 | TRBV7-8 | NA | NA | CASSVRFSTDTQYF | TGTGCCAGCAGCGTCCGTTTCAGCACAGATACGCAGTATTTT
TRBJ1-3 | TRBV5-1 | few | NA | CASSLDQSSGNTIYF | TGCGCCAGCAGCTTGGACCAGAGCTCTGGAAACACCATATATTTT
TRBJ1-1 | TRBV10-2 | NA | TRBD1 | CASSPRTGANTEAFF | TGCGCCAGCAGCCCTCGGACAGGGGCGAACACTGAAGCTTTCTTT
TRBJ2-7 | TRBV7-9 | NA | NA | CASSPDYFSWQYF | TGTGCCAGCAGCCCGGACTATTTTTCATGGCAGTACTTC
TRBJ1-2 | TRBV4-1 | NA | TRBD1 | CASSHRPGTGDYGYTF | TGCGCCAGCAGCCACCGTCCCGGGACAGGGGACTATGGCTACACCTTC
TRBJ2-5 | TRBV7-9 | NA | NA | CASSLAPGTLNGQTQYF | TGTGCCAGCAGCTTAGCCCCAGGGACTCTTAACGGGCAGACCCAGTACTTC
TRBJ2-6 | TRBV4-1 | NA | NA | CAGSQDNFSGANVLTF | TGCGCCGGCAGCCAAGATAACTTCTCTGGGGCCAACGTCCTGACTTTC
TRBJ2-3 | TRBV29-1 | NA | NA | CSVGRVESTDTQYF | TGCAGCGTCGGTCGGGTGGAAAGCACAGATACGCAGTATTTT
TRBJ2-7 | TRBV21-1 | NA | NA | CASSIEGASYEQYF | TGTGCCAGCAGCATAGAAGGGGCATCCTACGAGCAGTACTTC
TRBJ1-1 | TRBV15 | few | TRBD1 | CATSPDRGTEAFF | TGTGCCACCAGCCCGGACAGGGGCACTGAAGCTTTCTTT
TRBJ2-1 | TRBV10-3 | NA | TRBD2 | CAISEGLAGGRGEQFF | TGTGCCATCAGTGAGGGCCTAGCGGGGGGGCGAGGTGAGCAGTTCTTC
TRBJ1-1 | TRBV19 | NA | NA | CASSRGLNTEAFF | TGTGCCAGTAGTCGAGGCCTCAACACTGAAGCTTTCTTT
TRBJ1-2 | TRBV7-2 | NA | NA | CASSLGGSTNYGYTF | TGTGCCAGCAGCCTGGGGGGCAGTACTAACTATGGCTACACCTTC
TRBJ2-2 | TRBV5-1 | NA | TRBD2 | CASRSGGYTGELFF | TGCGCCAGCAGGAGCGGGGGTTACACCGGGGAGCTGTTTTTT
TRBJ1-2 | TRBV5-6 | medium-sized | TRBD1 | CASSQGTGGYTF | TGTGCCAGCAGCCAAGGGACAGGTGGCTACACCTTC
TRBJ1-1 | TRBV4-1 | NA | NA | CASSRNGNTEAFF | TGCGCCAGCAGCCGCAACGGGAACACTGAAGCTTTCTTT
TRBJ1-2 | TRBV10-1 | NA | NA | CASSENGPYGYTF | TGCGCCAGCAGTGAGAACGGACCTTATGGCTACACCTTC
TRBJ2-1 | TRBV7-9 | once | NA | CASTSQASYNEQFF | TGTGCCAGCACGTCGCAGGCCTCCTACAATGAGCAGTTCTTC
TRBJ1-2 | TRBV7-2 | NA | NA | CASSSPGFYGYTF | TGTGCCAGCAGCTCCCCCGGGTTCTATGGCTACACCTTC
TRBJ2-7 | TRBV6-1 | NA | NA | CASSETGETTRQYF | TGTGCCAGCAGTGAGACAGGAGAGACTACGAGGCAGTACTTC
TRBJ2-3 | TRBV19 | once | NA | CASSSTGNTQYF | TGTGCCAGTAGTTCTACCGGGAATACGCAGTATTTT
TRBJ1-5 | TRBV4-1 | NA | NA | CASGDKGNQPQHF | TGCGCCAGCGGGGACAAAGGGAATCAGCCCCAGCATTTT
TRBJ1-2 | TRBV10-3 | NA | NA | CAISNPTRIGYGYTF | TGTGCCATCAGTAACCCGACACGGATCGGGTATGGCTACACCTTC
TRBJ1-5 | TRBV10-3 | NA | NA | CAISDFTGARANQPQHF | TGTGCCATCAGTGATTTCACTGGGGCCAGGGCCAATCAGCCCCAGCATTTT
TRBJ1-2 | TRBV9 | NA | TRBD1 | CASSSGQGNYGYTF | TGTGCCAGCAGCTCGGGACAGGGAAACTATGGCTACACCTTC
TRBJ2-7 | TRBV2 | NA | TRBD2 | CASSEFRRGGSLEGEQYF | TGTGCCAGCAGTGAGTTTCGGCGCGGGGGAAGCCTAGAAGGGGAGCAGTACTTC
TRBJ1-3 | TRBV6-5 | NA | NA | CASSSRGGTGNTIYF | TGTGCCAGCAGTTCTCGAGGGGGAACTGGAAACACCATATATTTT
TRBJ1-1 | TRBV7-2 | once | NA | CASSLGGWGTEAFF | TGTGCCAGCAGCTTAGGGGGGTGGGGAACTGAAGCTTTCTTT
TRBJ1-4 | TRBV23-1 | NA | NA | CASSQDREKLFF | TGCGCCAGCAGTCAAGACAGGGAAAAACTGTTTTTT
TRBJ1-1 | TRBV14 | NA | NA | CASSLQGNTEAFF | TGTGCCAGCAGCCTACAGGGAAACACTGAAGCTTTCTTT
TRBJ1-1 | TRBV7-2 | NA | NA | CASSPGGVRVTEAFF | TGTGCCAGCAGCCCCGGGGGGGTTCGTGTCACTGAAGCTTTCTTT
TRBJ2-2 | TRBV6-5 | NA | NA | CASRPGSNTGELFF | TGTGCCTCCCGGCCGGGGTCCAACACCGGGGAGCTGTTTTTT
TRBJ1-2 | TRBV4-2 | NA | TRBD1 | CASSQGAYGYTF | TGTGCCAGCTCACAGGGGGCCTATGGCTACACCTTC
TRBJ1-2 | TRBV7-9 | NA | NA | CASSLPDMGGYTF | TGTGCCAGCAGCTTACCAGATATGGGTGGCTACACCTTC
TRBJ2-3 | TRBV5-4 | NA | TRBD2 | CASSPEAGGLDTQYF | TGTGCCAGCAGCCCGGAGGCGGGGGGTCTAGATACGCAGTATTTT
TRBJ2-7 | TRBV9 | NA | NA | CASSVADNYEQYF | TGTGCCAGCAGCGTAGCCGACAACTACGAGCAGTACTTC
TRBJ2-7 | TRBV19 | NA | TRBD1 | CASSIGGQGASYEQYF | TGTGCCAGTAGTATAGGGGGTCAGGGGGCCTCCTACGAGCAGTACTTC
TRBJ2-3 | TRBV7-9 | NA | NA | CASSLVGGTDTQYF | TGTGCCAGCAGCTTAGTGGGGGGCACAGATACGCAGTATTTT
TRBJ1-2 | TRBV18 | NA | NA | CASSQGVDYNYGYTF | TGTGCCAGCTCACAAGGCGTGGACTACAACTATGGCTACACCTTC
TRBJ2-2 | TRBV7-6 | few | NA | CASSLGGSNTGELFF | TGTGCCAGCAGCTTAGGGGGGTCGAACACCGGGGAGCTGTTTTTT
TRBJ1-2 | TRBV15 | NA | NA | CATSGGLGYGYTF | TGTGCCACCAGCGGGGGGCTCGGCTATGGCTACACCTTC